The clone carrying this T cell receptor beta chain has at least ten counts. The antigen is undetermined. Time point given: blood at routine non-recurrence follow-up after resection. Whole RNA, isolated from tumor, nontumor lung or frozen PBMC, was sequenced without prior sorting. The CDR3 covers 16 residues. Trimming took 0 bases from V and 3 from J, leaving 15 bases between them. The germline V gene encodes CDR1 KGHSH and CDR2 LQKENI. This record belongs to a study of spatial heterogeneity in lung cancer. Overall study context: In cases with available follow-up PBMC samples, these were sequenced at a median of about two years after resection. Compared with alpha-chain sequences, beta-chain sequences were consistently detected in greater numbers.

Study results and limitations: Resection blood, more than follow-up blood, showed ubiquitous expanded tumor TCRs.

Individually, TCR cDNA molecules were each labelled with a unique molecular identifier. TCRdb used MiXCR to reprocess the 5' RACE reads, holding one entry per CDR3 protein. The table includes roughly 120,000 distinct CDR3 sequences, 12% detected once. The sample was PBMCs, taken at follow-up. The chain employs TRBV18 and TRBJ2-7, with a tentative D call TRBD2 (5 bases). The clonotype was recovered from a male donor with early-stage non-small cell lung cancer. The CDR3 DNA sequence: TGTGCCAGCTCACCACCGATTGGTGGAGGAGTCTACGAGCAGTACTTC. Protein: CASSPPIGGGVYEQYF.